Here is one TCR beta chain with its context. This entry belongs to a study of shared clonotypes between healthy human individuals. It was CD45RO-negative cells, positively selected for CCR7, that made up naive CD8 cells, with terminally differentiated effector memory CD45RA+ cells excluded. The protocol was immunoSEQ multiplex PCR, while the TCRdb copy is restricted to in-frame clones and leaves out a portion. The sample has some 2 million clones, approximately 94% seen once. V was clipped by 4 bases and J by 8 bases; unmatched bases: 6. Germline values: CDR1 SGHDT, CDR2 YYEEEE. The CDR3 has 13 amino acids.

The chain joins TRBV5-6 to TRBJ1-5; TRBD1 aligns across 7 bases. This sequence originates from a man between 18 and 35 years old in good health. Sequencing used naive CD8+ T cells sorted from blood. The CDR3 loop reads CASSPPQGEPQHF. The CDR3 nucleotides read TGTGCCAGCAGCCCGCCCCAGGGGGAGCCCCAGCATTTT.